The sequence of this T cell receptor beta chain was determined in a study of early T cells in non-severe SARS-CoV-2 infection. Study-level results: Reliance on VDJdb matching favored anti-spike CD8 responses; private and CD4 specificities were missed.

The CDR3 has 14 amino acids. CDR1 is SGHRS and CDR2 is YFSETQ in the germline V gene. V gave up 7 bases and J gave up 1 base, with 11 bases separating them. Separate cDNA molecules each had unique molecular identifiers attached to them. TCRdb ran MiXCR on the 5' RACE reads and lists one entry per CDR3 protein. The sample has tens of thousands of distinct CDR3 sequences; 5% to 6.5% are singletons. This clonotype occurred many times. Its antigen is not known. The clonotype comes from an adult who was a healthcare worker with PCR-confirmed SARS-CoV-2 infection or an uninfected control (not recorded which). The sample consisted of whole blood. This rearrangement joins TRBV5-1 to TRBJ2-2; unclear D gene. CDR3 coding DNA: TGCGCCAGCGGGAATGGGATGAACACCGGGGAGCTGTTTTTT. It encodes CASGNGMNTGELFF.